This T cell receptor (beta chain) was sequenced during a study of T cell changes during pregnancy in multiple sclerosis. Clones were read by immunoSEQ multiplex PCR, and TCRdb kept only the in-frame ones, dropping some. In the table there are roughly 69,000 clones, around 90% of which are singletons. The sample consisted of peripheral blood, taken after pregnancy. This sequence was found in a female donor with multiple sclerosis, enrolled in a pregnancy study.

The CDR3 region is CASSGTSGNEQFF. The CDR3 region has the DNA TGCGCCAGCAGTGGGACTAGCGGAAATGAGCAGTTCTTC. This sequence joins TRBV10-2 and TRBJ2-1; the match to TRBD2 covers 10 bases. The CDR3 is made up of 13 amino acids. The V segment lost 4 bases and the J segment 7 bases; nucleotides outside the gene matches: 1. The germline CDR1 and CDR2 sequences are WSHSY and SAAADI.